The subject of this entry is one T cell receptor beta chain. V lost 7 bases, J lost 4 bases, and 4 bases lay in between. Germline loops: CDR1 LNHDA, CDR2 SQIVND (reference sequence). This CDR3 region has 11 residues. The data derive from a study of CD8 T cells in Susac syndrome. The healthy controls were matched to patients by age and sex. FACS was used to enrich TEMRA cells, whereas the CD8+ and CD4+ T cells were obtained by negative isolation. An input of about 0.5 to 1 ug of RNA was subjected to reverse transcription using random hexamers. immunoSEQ multiplex PCR amplified TCR beta CDR3 across 54 Vbeta, 13 Jbeta. TCRdb re-called the immunoSEQ multiplex PCR reads through MiXCR, storing one row per CDR3 protein. The sample consists of about 90,000 distinct CDR3 sequences, approximately 92% of them appearing once.

V gene TRBV19 combines with J gene TRBJ2-2; D call uncertain. Sequencing used CD8+ T cells from PBMCs. The TCR was taken from a human donor in good health. CDR3 in DNA: TGTGCCAGTACAGCCACCGGGGAGCTGTTTTTT. This gives the protein CASTATGELFF.